The TCR beta chain under discussion was sequenced for a study of T cell responses to AZD1222 COVID-19 vaccine (dated by TCRdb to the early 2020s). For the wider study: A total of approximately 240 trial participants underwent TCR sequencing, of whom about 200 received two doses of AZD1222 and about 26 received two doses of the MenACWY control vaccine. Trial participants were enrolled by age into subgroups of 18-55, 56-69 and 70-plus years, and around 150, 28 and 57 TCR-sequenced participants, respectively, were included in these subgroups. Overall results and qualifications from the work: CD4 TCRs associated with the vaccine covered the entire spike protein, and the dominant responses were in regions 160-218 and 743-854. Nearly half of unique spike-specific TCRs reportedly recognized epitopes outside regions mutated in the B.1.351 and B.1.1.7 variants. No day 14 peak-response samples were available, so repertoires were characterized only after the peak T cell response. The 56-69-year group was small, and its depth increase did not reach significance, likely because of low power. Participants were mostly white British, with more females than males. The authors suggested clonal diversity may have been underestimated. Spike-specific TCR breadth and depth rose significantly after two AZD1222 doses compared with day 0 and with MenACWY recipients. Only a handful of AZD1222 recipients were SARS-CoV-2 seropositive at baseline, limiting conclusions about previously exposed vaccinees.

As for this clone: The antigen it recognizes is unknown. It has no much larger one-base neighbor in the sample; base qualities were not kept.

The time point label here, explained by the study, means: about 28 days (+/-7) after the second vaccine dose. AZD1222 recipients whose second dose came at about 4 weeks and those whose second dose came at about 12 weeks were combined into one group, since spike-specific TCR depth and breadth did not differ between the two schedules. The vaccinee samples were drawn from two UK trials, COV001 and COV002, one of which was a single-blind randomized controlled phase 2/3 trial testing AZD1222 (ChAdOx1 nCoV-19) in healthy adults. Trial participant PBMC samples were collected at day 0 and day 28 after the second dose for TCRbeta chain sequencing. The CDR3 regions of human TCRbeta chains were subjected to immunosequencing. As for how the authors treated the data: Repertoire TCRs were checked for matches against a reference library of SARS-CoV-2-specific TCRs that had been generated using the MIRA antigen-specificity platform. Breadth meant the fraction of unique TCRs that were SARS-CoV-2-associated, whereas depth meant the fraction of total T cells that were SARS-CoV-2-associated. Each spike-specific TCR was assigned to its reactive spike region and to a CD4 or CD8 class using the MIRA data. Log10-transformed breadth and depth values were compared by one-way ANOVA with Sidak's multiple comparisons tests. TCRdb retrieved this table from immuneACCESS and kept in-frame rearrangements only. Not all clones are present; in checked studies, unresolved V genes account for under half, and no reason is known for the remainder. V, J and clone size derive from that table, while D and trimming were established from the DNA sequence. The sample table holds just under 150,000 clones, of which about 86% were seen once. The ten biggest clones cover about 5.4% of the sample.

The CDR3, from cysteine to phenylalanine, totals 15 residues. Only the CDR3 portion is preserved as DNA: 45 bases, with reading frame beginning at the first base. For CDR1 and CDR2, the germline V gene (reference sequence) lists SEHNR and FQNEAQ. Trimming accounts for 5 bases at V and 2 bases at J, while the number of junction bases matched to no gene is 4. The sample here was peripheral blood, taken 28 days after the second AZD1222 dose. The sequence was collected from an adult who received the AZD1222 COVID-19 vaccine. The chain is encoded by TRBV7-9 joined to TRBJ1-4; the junction holds 8 bases that match TRBD1. The base sequence is TGTGCCAGCAGCCAAAGGACAGGGACTAATGAAAAACTGTTTTTT. Its protein reads: CASSQRTGTNEKLFF.